The clone carrying this TCR beta chain was seen ten or more times. As yet, its antigen is unknown. TCRdb re-analysed the reads in MiXCR, keeping a single row per CDR3 protein. The sample has about 740,000 distinct CDR3 sequences, 35% to 45% seen once. The data are from a study of T cell repertoires in cytomegalovirus infection. As for the study in general: Both CMV infection and a matching HLA type were indicated by public TCR beta signatures.

General study findings and limits: People with CMV and the relevant HLA were identified by cumulative public TCR beta family frequency. The ex vivo response was dominated by HLA-C-restricted CMV-specific TCR beta clonotypes.

The CDR3 extends over 13 amino acids. Trimming took 0 bases from V and 3 from J, leaving 6 bases between them. Germline assignment: CDR1 SGHTA and CDR2 FQGNSA. The gene calls are TRBV7-2 and TRBJ2-7; perhaps D is TRBD1 or TRBD2 (5 bases each). The clonotype comes from a human donor in good health (CMV status not recorded). Some clones in this sample may be carry-over from other donors' samples. Input material: PBMCs. The CDR3: CASSLAGVYEQYF. For the CDR3, the DNA is TGTGCCAGCAGCTTAGCGGGGGTCTACGAGCAGTACTTC.